Listed below are T cell receptor beta chains from one sample, sequenced in a study of quantifying T cell responses using KT2 cells. Each CDR3 protein is one row after TCRdb ran MiXCR on the UMI-ligation and nested PCR reads. The table has roughly 50,000 distinct CDR3 sequences, roughly 12% seen once; the top ten hold around 9.9%. Sequencing was done on a sample of PBMCs spiked with cells of the T cell clone KT2. These receptors originate from a human donor. Each CDR3 is given with its conserved first and last residue. A D gene is named only where the DNA matches it firmly. Not all rows give a size; the values are once, few, many and, for expanded clones, a class.

clone size,CDR3 length,V gene,J gene,D gene,CDR3 DNA,CDR3 protein
many,15,TRBV6-2/TRBV6-3,TRBJ2-3,.,TGTGCCAGCAACCTATGGAACTCTGCCACAGATACGCAGTATTTT,CASNLWNSATDTQYF
few,13,TRBV5-8,TRBJ2-3,.,TGTGCCAGCAGCCCCCCATGGGGGGATACGCAGTATTTT,CASSPPWGDTQYF
many,12,TRBV20-1,TRBJ2-7,.,TGCAGTGCTAAGATGGGGAGCTACGAGCAGTACTTC,CSAKMGSYEQYF
.,12,TRBV5-6,TRBJ2-3,.,TGTGCCAGCAAGGGTTATGCAGATACGCAGTATTTT,CASKGYADTQYF
.,15,TRBV6-6,TRBJ2-5,TRBD1,TGTGCCAGCAGTTCCACCTCCGGGACAGGGGAGACCCAGTACTTC,CASSSTSGTGETQYF
many,14,TRBV4-3,TRBJ1-1,.,TGCGCCAGCAGGGGTCCAGGAGGGTCGGGTGAAGCTTTCTTT,CASRGPGGSGEAFF
many,13,TRBV5-1,TRBJ2-7,.,TGCGCCAGCAGCTTGGCGGCCGACTACGAGCAGTACTTC,CASSLAADYEQYF
.,14,TRBV6-2/TRBV6-3,TRBJ2-1,.,TGTGCCAGCAGATGGGATGGCAGGGGAAATGAGCAGTTCTTC,CASRWDGRGNEQFF
many,15,TRBV7-2,TRBJ2-7,.,TGTGCCAGCAGCTTAGGGGGCATGCTCGCCTACGAGCAGTACTTC,CASSLGGMLAYEQYF
.,14,TRBV3-1,TRBJ1-4,.,TGTGCCAGCAGCCAAGAACTACTTGCTGAAAAACTGTTTTTT,CASSQELLAEKLFF
.,14,TRBV7-7,TRBJ2-7,.,TGTGCTAGCAGCTTAGGGAAGGGCACCTACGAGCAGTACTTC,CASSLGKGTYEQYF
few,15,TRBV6-2/TRBV6-3,TRBJ1-3,TRBD1,TGTGCCAGCAGCGGAAGGGACAGCTCTGGAAACACCATATATTTT,CASSGRDSSGNTIYF
.,13,TRBV18,TRBJ2-7,.,TGTGCCAGCTCAACCCAGGGGTCCGGCGAGCAGTACTTC,CASSTQGSGEQYF
.,14,TRBV30,TRBJ2-1,TRBD2,TGTGCCTCTAGCGGGAGAGGGTCCTACAATGAGCAGTTCTTC,CASSGRGSYNEQFF
many,16,TRBV19,TRBJ1-5,.,TGTGCCAGTAGTATCAACGGTTTTCATAGCAATCAGCCCCAGCATTTT,CASSINGFHSNQPQHF
few,15,TRBV14,TRBJ2-4,.,TGTGCCAGCAGCAAAAAACAGGGAGCCAAAAACATTCAGTACTTC,CASSKKQGAKNIQYF
few,16,TRBV14,TRBJ1-1,TRBD1,TGTGCCAGCAGCCAAAGGGACAGCCGTATGAACACTGAAGCTTTCTTT,CASSQRDSRMNTEAFF
few,16,TRBV7-2,TRBJ2-3,.,TGTGCCAGCAGCTTAGCGGCAGGGAGTAGCACAGATACGCAGTATTTT,CASSLAAGSSTDTQYF
few,17,TRBV7-2,TRBJ2-3,TRBD1,TGTGCCAGCAGCTTAGCACCCGGACAGGCGTTTGCAGATACGCAGTATTTT,CASSLAPGQAFADTQYF
few,14,TRBV5-6,TRBJ1-6,.,TGTGCCAGCAGCCAAGGGGGAGATTTTTCACCCCTCCACTTT,CASSQGGDFSPLHF
.,15,TRBV3-1,TRBJ2-1,TRBD2,TGTGCCAGCAGCCCCGGGACTAGCGGACATCGTGAGCAGTTCTTC,CASSPGTSGHREQFF
.,13,TRBV2,TRBJ1-4,.,TGTGCCAGCAGTGAAGCACACACTAGTAAACTGTTTTTT,CASSEAHTSKLFF
many,14,TRBV3-1,TRBJ2-1,TRBD1,TGTGCCAGCAGCCAAGGGACAGGGAAAAATGAGCAGTTCTTC,CASSQGTGKNEQFF
many,14,TRBV6-5,TRBJ1-4,TRBD1,TGTGCCAGCCACCCGGGACAGAGGAATGAAAAACTGTTTTTT,CASHPGQRNEKLFF
.,15,TRBV6-6,TRBJ1-5,.,TGTGCCAGCAGTTACTCAGGGCATAGCAATCAGCCCCAGCATTTT,CASSYSGHSNQPQHF
many,13,TRBV30,TRBJ2-1,.,TGTGCCTGGAGTGTCTCGAATTACAATGAGCAGTTCTTC,CAWSVSNYNEQFF
.,14,TRBV6-4,TRBJ2-1,.,TGTGCCAGCAGTATAGAAATGTTTTCCAAAGAGCAGTTCTTC,CASSIEMFSKEQFF
many,13,TRBV25-1,TRBJ2-7,TRBD2,TGTGCCAGCACCCTAGCGGGAGGTTACGAGCAGTACTTC,CASTLAGGYEQYF
many,13,TRBV20-1,TRBJ2-7,.,TGCAGTGCTAGAGATCGATTTAAGAGCGAGCAGTACTTC,CSARDRFKSEQYF
many,13,TRBV5-1,TRBJ1-2,TRBD1,TGCGCCAGCAGCCTCCGGGACAGGGGTGAGGAGAGCTTC,CASSLRDRGEESF
.,18,TRBV5-1,TRBJ2-1,TRBD1,TGCGCCAGCACTTACCGTCGTCCGGGACAGGACTACTACAATGAGCAGTTCTTC,CASTYRRPGQDYYNEQFF
few,12,TRBV11-2,TRBJ2-7,.,TGTGCCAGCAGCTCGCAAAACTACGAGCAGTACTTC,CASSSQNYEQYF
.,18,TRBV24-1,TRBJ2-1,TRBD2,TGTGCCACCTCAGGGGAGGGACTAGCGGCGAGCTCCTACAATGAGCAGTTCTTC,CATSGEGLAASSYNEQFF
.,13,TRBV27,TRBJ1-1,.,TGTGCCAGCAGTCTGGTTCTCAACACTGAAGCTTTCTTT,CASSLVLNTEAFF
few,12,TRBV7-9,TRBJ2-7,.,TGTGCCAGCAGCACGGGCTCTTACGAGCAGTACTTC,CASSTGSYEQYF
.,12,TRBV5-1,TRBJ2-3,.,TGCGCCAGCAGCTTGGAGGCAGATACGCAGTATTTT,CASSLEADTQYF
.,16,TRBV14,TRBJ1-4,.,TGTGCCAGCAGCCAAGAGACGGGCCGCCGGAGGGAAAAACTGTTTTTT,CASSQETGRRREKLFF
few,12,TRBV29-1,TRBJ2-7,TRBD1,TGCAGCGTGGGACAGTCACCCTACGAGCAGTACTTC,CSVGQSPYEQYF
many,13,TRBV2,TRBJ2-7,.,TGTGCCAGCCGCGAAGGGGAATTCTACGAGCAGTACTTC,CASREGEFYEQYF
large,14,TRBV3-1,TRBJ2-5,.,TGTGCCAGCAGCCAGGAGGGGAGGGGGGAGACCCAGTACTTC,CASSQEGRGETQYF
many,15,TRBV12-5,TRBJ1-1,TRBD1,TGTGCTAGTGCCATTGGGACAGCGGGCACGACTGAAGCTTTCTTT,CASAIGTAGTTEAFF